Presented here are 19 T cell receptor beta chains from one specimen sequenced in a study of CD8+CD57+ T cells in acquired aplastic anemia. TCR beta VDJ combinations and CDR3 sequences were profiled from genomic DNA. TCRdb ran MiXCR on the reads and lists one entry per CDR3 protein. The top ten hold 3.5% to 4.5% of the sample, which has about 420,000 distinct CDR3 sequences, around 72% seen once. Sequencing used sorted CD4+, CD8+, or CD8+CD57+ T cells (not recorded which) from PBMCs. Receptors were obtained from a human donor in good health, serving as a control.

The gene calls are TRBV5-6 and TRBJ1-2, with a weak D call TRBD1 (5 bases). The CDR3 spans 13 residues. Trimming removed 8 bases from V and 3 bases from J, with 14 bases in between. Germline assignment: CDR1 SGHDT and CDR2 YYEEEE. In DNA, the CDR3 is TGTGCCAGTTCAGGGCTGGGGGACTATGGCTACACCTTC. It encodes CASSGLGDYGYTF.

The count of this clonotype is one. Germline is not matched at one junction end, which may reflect a read error. This sequence joins TRBV5-1 and TRBJ2-7; TRBD1 aligns across 7 bases. There are 15 residues in the CDR3. Germline V lookup: CDR1 SGHRS, CDR2 YFSETQ. The CDR3 nucleotides read TGTGCCAGCAGCTCCGGACAGGCTGCCTCCTACGAGCAGTACTTC. Protein product: CASSSGQAASYEQYF.

The rearrangement joins TRBV27 to TRBJ2-1; TRBD1 might be the D (5 bases). This CDR3 has 16 residues. The V gene lost 1 base and the J gene lost 7 bases, with 17 bases spanning the gap. The germline V gene has CDR1 MNHEY and CDR2 SMNVEV (reference sequence). The CDR3 protein is CASSLWGPSSYNEQFF. CDR3 bases: TGTGCCAGCAGTTTATGGGGCCCATCAAGCTATAATGAGCAGTTCTTC.

The genes are TRBV7-6 and TRBJ1-6, with D possibly being TRBD1 (5 bases). Trimming removed 6 bases at V and 12 bases at J, with 12 bases between. This CDR3 is 12 amino acids long. CDR1 SGHVS and CDR2 FNYEAQ come from the germline V gene. CDR3 DNA: TGTGCCAGCAGGTCGGAAGGGGTACCCCTCCACTTT. This codes for CASRSEGVPLHF.

This clonotype was counted ten times or more. This sequence joins TRBV7-9 and TRBJ1-2; the D is unclear. CDR3 length: 14 amino acids. V lost 4 bases to trimming and J lost 2 bases, with 11 bases between them. From germline, CDR1 is SEHNR and CDR2 FQNEAQ (reference sequence). CDR3 DNA: TGTGCCAGCAGCTCGTCTGGGGTCAACTATGGCTACACCTTC. Translated: CASSSSGVNYGYTF.

The sample holds many counts of this clonotype. The chain couples TRBV19 to TRBJ1-1, with D perhaps TRBD1 (5 bases). With 9 bases removed from V and 1 base from J, the gap between germline ends came to 12 bases. Germline values: CDR1 LNHDA, CDR2 SQIVND (reference sequence). This CDR3 has 13 residues. The CDR3 loop reads CASVRDWNTEAFF. CDR3 bases: TGTGCCAGCGTCAGGGACTGGAACACTGAAGCTTTCTTT.

This rearrangement joins TRBV12-3 or TRBV12-4 to TRBJ1-2; D remains unclear. This CDR3 is built from 13 residues. Trimming pared 10 bases from V and 6 bases from J, leaving 18 bases between. The CDR3 DNA reads as TGTGCCACCATCGATAGGTTCGGGAATGGCTACACCTTC. Its protein is CATIDRFGNGYTF.

For this clonotype: The conserved final phenylalanine or tryptophan is absent from the CDR3, which likely points to a read error. The limits of the CDR3 on the DNA are not certain, so only TCRdb's listed CDR3 is given. The V call is TRBV7-9, the J call TRBJ2-7; the listed D gene, TRBD1, was not tested against the DNA. The CDR3 is 13 amino acids long, termini counted. Germline V lookup: CDR1 SEHNR, CDR2 FQNEAQ (reference sequence). The CDR3 loop reads CASSPGQGAYGYT.

This rearrangement joins TRBV29-1 to TRBJ2-7; 11 bases map to TRBD2. V shed 4 bases and J 1 base; nucleotides not matched to a gene: 3. The CDR3 is made up of 14 amino acids. In germline, CDR1 is SQVTM, CDR2 ANQGSEA. The CDR3: CSVALAGGSYEQYF. CDR3 coding DNA: TGCAGCGTTGCGCTAGCGGGGGGTTCCTACGAGCAGTACTTC.

Ten or more counts support this clonotype. The chain is built from TRBV6-2 or TRBV6-3 and TRBJ2-7, with a tentative D call TRBD1 (6 bases). The CDR3 loop spans 12 amino acids. The germline V gene has CDR1 MNHEY and CDR2 SVGEGT. V shed 6 bases and J shed 6 bases, with 12 bases lying between them. The CDR3 DNA follows: TGTGCCAGCAGCACAACAGGGTTCGAGCAGTACTTC. Encoded protein: CASSTTGFEQYF.

The chain has TRBV20-1 and TRBJ2-3, with a weak D call TRBD1 (6 bases). Near its end, the DNA agrees better with TRBJ1-5, so the J call may be wrong. The germline V gene has CDR1 DFQATT and CDR2 SNEGSKA (reference sequence). CDR3 length: 16 residues. Here the CDR3 DNA reads TGCAGTGCTAGATCCGAACTGGGGGCAGGCACAGATACGCAGCATTTT. Its translation is CSARSELGAGTDTQHF.

A note on this clonotype: One end of the junction is discordant with germline, which a read error may explain. The chain links TRBV7-8 to TRBJ1-1; D not certain. The CDR3 consists of 14 residues. Per germline, CDR1 SGHVS and CDR2 FQNEAQ. The CDR3 DNA reads as TGCGCCAGCAGCCAACTGGGAGTGAACACTGAAGCTTTCTTT. Translated: CASSQLGVNTEAFF.

This clonotype was observed a few times. V gene TRBV13 combines with J gene TRBJ1-1; 7 positions agree with TRBD1. Trimming took 0 bases from V and 0 from J; bases not matched to a gene: 4. Germline V gene sequence: CDR1 PRHDT, CDR2 FYEKMQ (reference sequence). The CDR3 extends over 16 amino acids. The CDR3 here is CASSLGRGTLNTEAFF. For the CDR3, the DNA is TGTGCCAGCAGCTTAGGCAGGGGGACTCTGAACACTGAAGCTTTCTTT.

V usage is TRBV7-7 and J usage is TRBJ2-5, with D possibly being TRBD2 (5 bases). V shed 5 bases and J shed 1 base, with 23 bases lying between them. The CDR3 sequence is 18 residues long. Germline loops: CDR1 SSHAT, CDR2 FNYEAQ (reference sequence). CDR3 residues: CASSPGDRFGTGQETQYF. Written as DNA, the CDR3 is TGTGCCAGCAGCCCCGGGGATCGGTTCGGCACGGGCCAAGAGACCCAGTACTTC.

V usage is TRBV24-1 and J usage is TRBJ1-5; D ambiguous. This CDR3 has 13 amino acids. Per germline, CDR1 KGHDR and CDR2 SFDVKD. Trimming pared 5 bases from V and 11 bases from J, leaving 15 bases between. The CDR3 DNA reads as TGTGCCACCAGTGTGGCCGGGGAAGAGGCCCAGCATTTT. It is translated as CATSVAGEEAQHF.

The count of this clonotype is one. This CDR3 is missing its conserved last phenylalanine or tryptophan, likely due to a read error. The DNA is omitted, as the CDR3 cannot be located on it reliably, and the CDR3 follows TCRdb's listing. The rearrangement links TRBV2 to TRBJ1-4; the DNA was not compared with TRBD1, the D call given in the table. The CDR3 is made up of 16 amino acids, end residues included. Germline V gene data show CDR1 as SNHLY and CDR2 as FYNNEI. CDR3 sequence reads: CASRTTYSNQPQHFGD.

As concerns this clonotype: One end of the junction varies from germline; a read error may be responsible. The chain carries TRBV9 and TRBJ2-7; D is ambiguous. Germline V lookup: CDR1 SGDLS, CDR2 YYNGEE. The CDR3 contains 14 residues. The chain's CDR3 is CASSVHGDSNQPHF. The CDR3 DNA is TGTGCCAGCAGCGTACACGGTGATAGCAATCAGCCCCACTTC.

This clonotype was seen repeatedly, ten times or more. V and J are TRBV5-8 and TRBJ2-7; no clear D. Germline assignment: CDR1 SGHTS and CDR2 YDEGEE. The ends were cut back, 5 bases at V and 1 base at J, with 10 bases in the middle. The length of the CDR3 is 13 residues. CDR3 sequence reads: CASRLTGSYEQYF. CDR3 DNA: TGTGCCAGCAGACTGACCGGTTCCTACGAGCAGTACTTC. The full variable domain, rest sourced from reference TRBV5-8 and TRBJ2-7, is EAGVTQSPTHLIKTRGQQATLRCSPISGHTSVYWYQQALGLGLQFLLWYDEGEERNRGNFPPRFSGRQFPNYSSELNVNALELEDSALYLCASRLTGSYEQYFGPGTRLTVT.

In regard to this clonotype: An end of the junction differs from the germline gene, which may be a read error. The gene calls are TRBV5-1 and TRBJ2-3; D remains ambiguous. The CDR3 consists of 16 residues. The germline CDR1 and CDR2 sequences are SGHRS and YFSETQ. The CDR3: CASSLGMFRPTDTQYF. CDR3 nucleotides: TGCGCCAGCAGCTTGGGTATGTTTCGACCCACAGATACGCAGTATTTC.